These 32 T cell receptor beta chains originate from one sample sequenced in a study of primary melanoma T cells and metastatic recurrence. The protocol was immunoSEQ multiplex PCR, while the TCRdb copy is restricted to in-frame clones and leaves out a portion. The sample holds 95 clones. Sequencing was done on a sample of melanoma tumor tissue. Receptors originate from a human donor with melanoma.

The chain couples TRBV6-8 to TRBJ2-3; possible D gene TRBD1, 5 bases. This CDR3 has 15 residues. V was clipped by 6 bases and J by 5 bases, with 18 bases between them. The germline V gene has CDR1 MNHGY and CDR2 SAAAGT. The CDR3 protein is CASSADSLDRDTQYF. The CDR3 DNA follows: TGTGCCAGCAGCGCCGATAGCTTAGACAGAGATACGCAGTATTTT.

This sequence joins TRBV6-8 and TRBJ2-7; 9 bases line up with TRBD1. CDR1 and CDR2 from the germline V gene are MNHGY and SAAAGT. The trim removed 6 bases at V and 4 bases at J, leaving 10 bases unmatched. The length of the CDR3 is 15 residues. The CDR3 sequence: CASSHGRDRDYEQYF. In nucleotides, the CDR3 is TGTGCCAGCAGCCACGGCCGGGACAGGGATTACGAGCAGTACTTC.

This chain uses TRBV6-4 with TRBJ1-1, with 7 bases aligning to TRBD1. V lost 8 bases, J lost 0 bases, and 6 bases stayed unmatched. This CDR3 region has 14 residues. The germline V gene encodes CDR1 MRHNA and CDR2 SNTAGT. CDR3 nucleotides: TGTGCCAGCCCGGCAGGGGGATTGAACACTGAAGCTTTCTTT. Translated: CASPAGGLNTEAFF.

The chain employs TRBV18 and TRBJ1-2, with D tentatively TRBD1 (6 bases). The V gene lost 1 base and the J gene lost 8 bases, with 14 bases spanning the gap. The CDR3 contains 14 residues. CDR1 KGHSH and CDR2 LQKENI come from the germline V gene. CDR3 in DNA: TGTGCCAGCTCACCACGTCAGGAGGGGGAAGGCTACACCTTC. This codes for CASSPRQEGEGYTF.

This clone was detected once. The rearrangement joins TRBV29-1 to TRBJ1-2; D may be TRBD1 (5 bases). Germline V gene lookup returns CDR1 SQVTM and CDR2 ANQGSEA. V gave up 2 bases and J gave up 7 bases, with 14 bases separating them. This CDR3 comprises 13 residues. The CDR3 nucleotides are TGCAGCGTTGAATGGGAAGGGGTGGTTGGCTACACCTTC. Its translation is CSVEWEGVVGYTF.

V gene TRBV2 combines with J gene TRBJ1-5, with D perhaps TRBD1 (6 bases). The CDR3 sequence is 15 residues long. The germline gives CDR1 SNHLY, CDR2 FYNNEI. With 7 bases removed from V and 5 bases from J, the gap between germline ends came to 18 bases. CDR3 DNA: TGTGCCAGCAAACCCGCCAGGGGAGGGTATCAGCCCCAGCATTTT. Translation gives CASKPARGGYQPQHF.

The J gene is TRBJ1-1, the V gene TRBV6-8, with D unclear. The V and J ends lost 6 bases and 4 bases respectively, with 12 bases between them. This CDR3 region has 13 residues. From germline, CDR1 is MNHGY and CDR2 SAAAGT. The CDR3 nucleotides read TGTGCCAGCAGCTACCGGTGGAGCACTGAAGCTTTCTTT. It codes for CASSYRWSTEAFF.

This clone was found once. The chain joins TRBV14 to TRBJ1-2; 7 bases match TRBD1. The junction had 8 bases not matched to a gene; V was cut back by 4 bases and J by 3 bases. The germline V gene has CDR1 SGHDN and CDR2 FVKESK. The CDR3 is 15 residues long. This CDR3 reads CASSRLGQEYYGYTF. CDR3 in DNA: TGTGCCAGCAGCCGCCTTGGACAGGAATACTATGGCTACACCTTC.

The CDR3 loop is CASSIKGGASNQPQHF. The CDR3, as DNA: TGTGCCAGCTCAATTAAAGGGGGCGCAAGCAATCAGCCCCAGCATTTT. The chain couples TRBV18 to TRBJ1-5, with 7 bases matching TRBD1. CDR1 KGHSH and CDR2 LQKENI come from the germline V gene. Trimming cost V 5 bases and J 1 base; bases outside gene matches: 8. The CDR3 runs to 16 residues.

DNA of the CDR3: TGTGCCAGCAGCCACCCCCGGGGGGGTTCGGAGACCCAGTACTTC. This sequence encodes CASSHPRGGSETQYF. The chain recombines TRBV11-3 with TRBJ2-5; 8 nucleotides match TRBD2. V lost 5 bases and J lost 5; bases outside the gene matches: 10. In germline, CDR1 is SGHNT, CDR2 YENEEA. CDR3 length: 15 amino acids.

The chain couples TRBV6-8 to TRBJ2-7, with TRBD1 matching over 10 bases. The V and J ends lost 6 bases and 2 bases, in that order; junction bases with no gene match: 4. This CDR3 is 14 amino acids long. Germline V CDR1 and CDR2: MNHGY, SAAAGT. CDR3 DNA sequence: TGTGCCAGCAGACCCGGACAGGGGGCCTACGAGCAGTACTTC. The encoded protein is CASRPGQGAYEQYF.

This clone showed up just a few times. The CDR3 region is CASSSLGRGNEQFF. CDR3 DNA sequence: TGTGCCAGCAGTTCCTTGGGTAGGGGCAATGAGCAGTTCTTC. The chain employs TRBV6-8 and TRBJ2-1; maybe TRBD1 (5 bases). Looked up from germline, CDR1 is MNHGY and CDR2 is SAAAGT. The CDR3 loop spans 14 amino acids. With 4 bases removed from V and 6 bases from J, the gap between germline ends came to 13 bases.

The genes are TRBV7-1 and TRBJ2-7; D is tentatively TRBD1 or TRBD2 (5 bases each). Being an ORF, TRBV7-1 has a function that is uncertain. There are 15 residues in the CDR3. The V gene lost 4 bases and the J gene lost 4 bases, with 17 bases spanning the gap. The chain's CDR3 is CASSLIGTFPYEQYF. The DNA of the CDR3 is TGTGCCAGCAGCTTAATCGGGACGTTCCCTTACGAGCAGTACTTC.

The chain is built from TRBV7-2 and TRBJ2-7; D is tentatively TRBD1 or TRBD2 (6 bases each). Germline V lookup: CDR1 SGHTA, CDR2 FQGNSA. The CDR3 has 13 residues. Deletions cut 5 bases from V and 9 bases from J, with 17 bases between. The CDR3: CASSPRGPGVQYF. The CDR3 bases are TGTGCCAGCAGCCCACGGGGGCCCGGGGTGCAGTACTTC. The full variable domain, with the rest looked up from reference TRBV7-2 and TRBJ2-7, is GAGVSQSPSNKVTEKGKDVELRCDPISGHTALYWYRQSLGQGLEFLIYFQGNSAPDKSGLPSDRFSAERTGGSVSTLTIQRTQQEDSAVYLCASSPRGPGVQYFGPGTRLTVT.

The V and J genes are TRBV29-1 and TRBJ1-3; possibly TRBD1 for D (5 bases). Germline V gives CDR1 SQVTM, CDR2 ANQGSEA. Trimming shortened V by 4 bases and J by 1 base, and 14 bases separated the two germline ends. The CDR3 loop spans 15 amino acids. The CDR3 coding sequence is TGCAGCGTTGGGGGGACGGCCAGTTCTGGAAACACCATATATTTT. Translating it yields CSVGGTASSGNTIYF.

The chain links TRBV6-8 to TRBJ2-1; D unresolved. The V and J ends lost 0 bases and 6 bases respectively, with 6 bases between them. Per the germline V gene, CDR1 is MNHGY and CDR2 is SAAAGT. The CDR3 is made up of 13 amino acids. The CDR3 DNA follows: TGTGCCAGCAGTTACTCGCCGCTCAATGAGCAGTTCTTC. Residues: CASSYSPLNEQFF.

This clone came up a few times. The CDR3 DNA sequence: TGTGCCAGCAGCCTCGCCCGAAACACTGAAGCTTTCTTT. Its protein product is CASSLARNTEAFF. This chain links TRBV25-1 with TRBJ1-1; the D is unclear. Trimming pared 6 bases from V and 2 bases from J, leaving 10 bases between. The CDR3 contains 13 residues. Germline V gene data show CDR1 as MGHDK and CDR2 as SYGVNS. Full variable domain (rest looked up from reference TRBV25-1 and TRBJ1-1): EADIYQTPRYLVIGTGKKITLECSQTMGHDKMYWYQQDPGMELHLIHYSYGVNSTEKGDLSSESTVSRIRTEHFPLTLESARPSHTSQYLCASSLARNTEAFFGQGTRLTVV.

CDR3 sequence reads: CSVEDGGGDEKLFF. DNA of the CDR3: TGCAGCGTTGAAGATGGAGGGGGCGACGAAAAACTGTTTTTT. The chain combines TRBV29-1 with TRBJ1-4, with 7 bases matching TRBD1. The CDR3 runs to 14 residues. The trim removed 0 bases at V and 8 bases at J, leaving 6 bases unmatched. Germline V gives CDR1 SQVTM, CDR2 ANQGSEA.

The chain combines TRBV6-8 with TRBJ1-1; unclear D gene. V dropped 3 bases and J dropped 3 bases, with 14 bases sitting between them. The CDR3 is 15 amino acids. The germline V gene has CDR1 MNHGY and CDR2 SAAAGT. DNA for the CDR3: TGTGCCAGCAGTTATGCCTCATCCCGGGACACTGAAGCTTTCTTT. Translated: CASSYASSRDTEAFF.

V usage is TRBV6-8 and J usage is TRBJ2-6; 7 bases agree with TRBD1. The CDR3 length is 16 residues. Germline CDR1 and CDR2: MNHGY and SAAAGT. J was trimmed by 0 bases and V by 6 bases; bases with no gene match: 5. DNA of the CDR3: TGTGCCAGCAGGACAGGGCGACCCTCTGGGGCCAACGTCCTGACTTTC. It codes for CASRTGRPSGANVLTF.

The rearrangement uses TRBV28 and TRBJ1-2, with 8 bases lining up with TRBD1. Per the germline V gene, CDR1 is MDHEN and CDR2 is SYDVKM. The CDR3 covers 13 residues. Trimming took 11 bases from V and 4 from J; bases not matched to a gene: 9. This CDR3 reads CAVLSTGGYGYTF. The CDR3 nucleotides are TGTGCCGTCCTCTCAACAGGGGGCTATGGCTACACCTTC.

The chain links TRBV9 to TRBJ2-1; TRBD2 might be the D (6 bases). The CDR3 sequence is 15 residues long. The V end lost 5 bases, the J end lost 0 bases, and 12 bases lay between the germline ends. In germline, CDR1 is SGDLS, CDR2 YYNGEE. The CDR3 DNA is TGTGCCAGCAGTGAGGGACTGAACTCCTACAATGAGCAGTTCTTC. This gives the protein CASSEGLNSYNEQFF.

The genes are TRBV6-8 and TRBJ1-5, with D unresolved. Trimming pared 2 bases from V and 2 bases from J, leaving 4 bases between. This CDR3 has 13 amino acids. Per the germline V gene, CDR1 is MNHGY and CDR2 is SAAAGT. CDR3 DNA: TGTGCCAGCAGTTACCTTGGCAATCAGCCCCAGCATTTT. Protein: CASSYLGNQPQHF.

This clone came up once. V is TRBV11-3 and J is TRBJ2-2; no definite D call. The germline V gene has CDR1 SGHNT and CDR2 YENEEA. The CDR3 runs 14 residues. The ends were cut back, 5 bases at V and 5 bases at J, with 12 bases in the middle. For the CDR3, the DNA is TGTGCCAGCAGCCCCGCCCCCCAGACCGGGGAGCTGTTTTTT. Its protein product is CASSPAPQTGELFF.

The CDR3, as DNA: TGTGCCAGCTCACCTCTCGGGACAGGGGGGCCGAACACTGAAGCTTTCTTT. Protein: CASSPLGTGGPNTEAFF. The J gene is TRBJ1-1, the V gene TRBV18; 11 positions match TRBD1. Germline V CDR1 and CDR2: KGHSH, LQKENI. J lost 1 base, V lost 3 bases, and 7 bases had no gene match. The CDR3 is made up of 17 amino acids. Together with reference TRBV18 and TRBJ1-1, the CDR3 gives the full variable domain: NAGVMQNPRHLVRRRGQEARLRCSPMKGHSHVYWYRQLPEEGLKFMVYLQKENIIDESGMPKERFSAEFPKEGPSILRIQQVVRGDSAAYFCASSPLGTGGPNTEAFFGQGTRLTVV.

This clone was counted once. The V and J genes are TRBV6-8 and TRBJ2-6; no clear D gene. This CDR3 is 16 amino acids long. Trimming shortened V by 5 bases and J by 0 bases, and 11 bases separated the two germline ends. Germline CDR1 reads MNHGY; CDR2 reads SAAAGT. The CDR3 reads CASSVTATSGANVLTF. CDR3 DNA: TGTGCCAGCAGTGTAACCGCGACCTCTGGGGCCAACGTCCTGACTTTC.

CDR3 sequence: CASSSNSGNTIYF. CDR3 DNA sequence: TGTGCCAGCAGCAGCAACTCTGGAAACACCATATATTTT. The rearrangement joins TRBV7-2 to TRBJ1-3, with D unresolved. Germline CDR1 SGHTA, CDR2 FQGNSA. This CDR3 region has 13 residues. V was trimmed by 5 bases and J by 0 bases, leaving 5 bases between them. The full variable domain, completed using reference TRBV7-2 and TRBJ1-3, is GAGVSQSPSNKVTEKGKDVELRCDPISGHTALYWYRQSLGQGLEFLIYFQGNSAPDKSGLPSDRFSAERTGGSVSTLTIQRTQQEDSAVYLCASSSNSGNTIYFGEGSWLTVV.

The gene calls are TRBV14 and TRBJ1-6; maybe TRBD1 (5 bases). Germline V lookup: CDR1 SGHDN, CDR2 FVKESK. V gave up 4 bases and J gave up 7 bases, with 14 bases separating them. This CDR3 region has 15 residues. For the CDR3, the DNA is TGTGCCAGCAGCCCACCCGGGACGGTCAATTCACCCCTCCACTTT. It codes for CASSPPGTVNSPLHF.

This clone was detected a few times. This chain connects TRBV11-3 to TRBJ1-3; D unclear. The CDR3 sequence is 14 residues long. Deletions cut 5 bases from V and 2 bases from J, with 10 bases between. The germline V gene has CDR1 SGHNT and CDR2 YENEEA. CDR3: CASSLGATGNTIYF. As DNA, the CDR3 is TGTGCCAGCAGCCTTGGTGCAACTGGAAACACCATATATTTT.

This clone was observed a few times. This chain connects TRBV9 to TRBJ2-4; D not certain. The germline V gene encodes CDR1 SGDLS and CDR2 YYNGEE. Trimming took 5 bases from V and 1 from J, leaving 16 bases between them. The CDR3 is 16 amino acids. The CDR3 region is CASSHSSTSAKNIQYF. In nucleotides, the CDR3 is TGTGCCAGCAGTCACTCCTCAACATCGGCCAAAAACATTCAGTACTTC.

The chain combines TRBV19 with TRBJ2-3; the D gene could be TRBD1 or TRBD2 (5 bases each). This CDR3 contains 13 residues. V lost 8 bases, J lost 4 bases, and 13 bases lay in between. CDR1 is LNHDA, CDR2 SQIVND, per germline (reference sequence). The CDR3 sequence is CASRGSMADTQYF. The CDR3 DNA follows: TGTGCCAGTCGGGGCAGTATGGCAGATACGCAGTATTTT.

For the CDR3, the DNA is TGTGCCAGCAGTTTATCAGGGCAGGGAACCTACGAGCAGTACTTC. Translated: CASSLSGQGTYEQYF. The V gene is TRBV6-8, the J gene TRBJ2-7, with D perhaps matching TRBD1 (5 bases). V was clipped by 4 bases and J by 2 bases, with 15 bases between them. CDR3 size: 15 residues. The germline gives CDR1 MNHGY, CDR2 SAAAGT.